This is a list of T cell receptor beta chains from one sample in a study of blood T cell repertoires in COVID-19. Method: immunoSEQ multiplex PCR; TCRdb's copy keeps in-frame clones and lacks some. The sample lists some 250,000 clones; around 80% were seen once. The sample taken for sequencing was peripheral blood. These receptors all stem from a man aged 40-49 years with acute or convalescent COVID-19. The CDR3 runs from the conserved cysteine through the conserved F or W. A D gene is named only where the DNA matches it firmly. Expanded clones are given a class, and other clones once, few, many or no size at all.

length,D,J,size,V,DNA,CDR3
22,TRBD1,TRBJ2-3,.,TRBV4-1,TGCGCCAGCAGCCACGCACCTATGGGACAGGGGGCTCCGAAGGGCCCCACAGATACGCAGTATTTT,CASSHAPMGQGAPKGPTDTQYF
12,.,TRBJ1-2,.,TRBV5-6,TGTGCCAGCAGCACCGGGGGGGTCGGCTACACCTTC,CASSTGGVGYTF
15,TRBD1,TRBJ2-1,.,TRBV6-2/TRBV6-3,TGTGCCAGCAGTGACAGGGGGCTGATGGACAATGAGCAGTTCTTC,CASSDRGLMDNEQFF
15,TRBD2,TRBJ2-5,.,TRBV2,TGTGCCAGCAGCGGACCGGGACTAGCCCAAGAGACCCAGTACTTC,CASSGPGLAQETQYF
13,.,TRBJ1-2,once,TRBV12-3/TRBV12-4,TGTGCCAGCAGTTTACAACAGAACTATGGCTACACCTTC,CASSLQQNYGYTF
14,.,TRBJ1-5,.,TRBV2,TGTGCCAGCAGTGAAGTTGGAGAGAATCAGCCCCAGCATTTT,CASSEVGENQPQHF
14,TRBD1,TRBJ2-2,few,TRBV7-3,TGTGCCAGCAGTTACACAGGGGTCTCCGGGGAGCTGTTTTTT,CASSYTGVSGELFF
20,TRBD2,TRBJ2-1,.,TRBV9,TGTGCCAGCAGCGTAACACTCACTAGCGGGACCATTTTTTCCTACAATGAGCAGTTCTTC,CASSVTLTSGTIFSYNEQFF
16,TRBD2,TRBJ2-5,.,TRBV9,TGTGCCAGCAGCGTTACTAGCGGGAGGGCCGGAGAGACCCAGTACTTC,CASSVTSGRAGETQYF
14,.,TRBJ1-2,.,TRBV24-1,TGTGCCACCAGTGATTTGAGCCGTAACTATGGCTACACCTTC,CATSDLSRNYGYTF
13,.,TRBJ1-2,few,TRBV2,TGTGCCAGCACGTTCCCGGGGTTCGGCGGCTACACCTTC,CASTFPGFGGYTF
16,TRBD1,TRBJ2-7,once,TRBV5-1,TGCGCCAGCAGCTATTCCGGGGACAGAGGCCCCTACGAGCAGTACTTC,CASSYSGDRGPYEQYF